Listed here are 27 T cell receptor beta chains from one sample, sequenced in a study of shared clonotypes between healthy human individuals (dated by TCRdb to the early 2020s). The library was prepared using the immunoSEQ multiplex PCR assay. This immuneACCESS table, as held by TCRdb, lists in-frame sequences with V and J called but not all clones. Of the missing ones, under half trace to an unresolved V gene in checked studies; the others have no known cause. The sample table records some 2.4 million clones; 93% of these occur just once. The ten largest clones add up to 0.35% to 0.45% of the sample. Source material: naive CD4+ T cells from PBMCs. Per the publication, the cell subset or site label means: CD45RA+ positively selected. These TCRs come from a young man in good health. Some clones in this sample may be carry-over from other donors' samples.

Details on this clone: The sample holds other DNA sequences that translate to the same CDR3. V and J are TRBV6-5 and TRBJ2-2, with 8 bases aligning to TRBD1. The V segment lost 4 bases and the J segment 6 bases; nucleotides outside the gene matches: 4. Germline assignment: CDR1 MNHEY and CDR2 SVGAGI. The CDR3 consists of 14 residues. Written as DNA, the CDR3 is TGTGCCAGCAGTTTAAACAGGGGGTCCGGGGAGCTGTTTTTT. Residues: CASSLNRGSGELFF.

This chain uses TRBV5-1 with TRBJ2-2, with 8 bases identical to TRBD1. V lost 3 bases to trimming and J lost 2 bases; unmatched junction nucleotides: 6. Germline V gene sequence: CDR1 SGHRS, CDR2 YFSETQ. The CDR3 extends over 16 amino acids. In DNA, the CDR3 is TGCGCCAGCAGCTCAGAGACAGGGGCAAACACCGGGGAGCTGTTTTTT. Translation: CASSSETGANTGELFF.

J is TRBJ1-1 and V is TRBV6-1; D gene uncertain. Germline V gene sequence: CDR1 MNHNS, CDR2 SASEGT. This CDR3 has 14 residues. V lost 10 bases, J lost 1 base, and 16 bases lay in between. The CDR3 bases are TGTGCCACCATCCTCGACTTTGGGAACACTGAAGCTTTCTTT. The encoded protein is CATILDFGNTEAFF.

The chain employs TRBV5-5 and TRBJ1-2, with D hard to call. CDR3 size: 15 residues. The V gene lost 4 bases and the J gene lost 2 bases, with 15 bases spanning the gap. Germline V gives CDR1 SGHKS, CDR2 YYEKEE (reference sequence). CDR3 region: CASSLLANPNYGYTF. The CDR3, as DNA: TGTGCCAGCAGCCTTCTCGCGAATCCGAACTATGGCTACACCTTC.

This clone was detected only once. The CDR3 loop reads CAKPPRLADLHGEQYF. The CDR3 coding sequence is TGTGCCAAACCCCCGAGACTAGCGGACCTTCATGGCGAGCAGTACTTC. This chain uses TRBV5-3 with TRBJ2-7, with 9 positions matching TRBD2. TRBV5-3 is sorted into the ORF group, with uncertain function. This CDR3 contains 16 residues. With 9 bases clipped from V and 6 bases from J, the junction kept 19 bases outside the gene matches.

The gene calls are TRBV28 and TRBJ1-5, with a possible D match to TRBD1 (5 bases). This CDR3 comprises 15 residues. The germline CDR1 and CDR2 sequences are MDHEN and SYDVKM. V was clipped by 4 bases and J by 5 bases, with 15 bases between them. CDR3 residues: CASSSGGLGDQPQHF. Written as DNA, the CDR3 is TGTGCCAGCAGTTCTGGGGGGTTAGGGGATCAGCCCCAGCATTTT.

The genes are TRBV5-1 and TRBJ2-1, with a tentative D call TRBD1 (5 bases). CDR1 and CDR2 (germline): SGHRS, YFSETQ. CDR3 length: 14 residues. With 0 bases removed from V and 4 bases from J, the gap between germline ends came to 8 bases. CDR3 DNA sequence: TGCGCCAGCAGCTTGGCTAGGGGTTACAATGAGCAGTTCTTC. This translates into CASSLARGYNEQFF.

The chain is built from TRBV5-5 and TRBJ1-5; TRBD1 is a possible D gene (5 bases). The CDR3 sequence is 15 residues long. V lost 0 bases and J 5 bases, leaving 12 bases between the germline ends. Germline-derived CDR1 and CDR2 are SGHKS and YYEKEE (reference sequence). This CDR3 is CASSLGRQRDQPQHF. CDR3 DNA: TGTGCCAGCAGCTTGGGAAGACAGAGAGATCAGCCCCAGCATTTT. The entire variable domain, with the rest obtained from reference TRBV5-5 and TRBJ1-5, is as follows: DAGVTQSPTHLIKTRGQQVTLRCSPISGHKSVSWYQQVLGQGPQFIFQYYEKEERGRGNFPDRFSARQFPNYSSELNVNALLLGDSALYLCASSLGRQRDQPQHFGDGTRLSIL.

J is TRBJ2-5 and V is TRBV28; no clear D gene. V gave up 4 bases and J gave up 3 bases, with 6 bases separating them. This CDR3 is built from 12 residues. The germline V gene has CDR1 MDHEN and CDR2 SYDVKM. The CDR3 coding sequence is TGTGCCAGCAGTTATCCAAAAGAGACCCAGTACTTC. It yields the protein CASSYPKETQYF.

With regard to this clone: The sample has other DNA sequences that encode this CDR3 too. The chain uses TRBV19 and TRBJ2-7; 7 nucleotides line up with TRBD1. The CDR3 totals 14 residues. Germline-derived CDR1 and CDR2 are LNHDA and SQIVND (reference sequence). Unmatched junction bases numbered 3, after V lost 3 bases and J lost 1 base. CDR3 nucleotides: TGTGCCAGTAGTATTCGGGACAGATCCTACGAGCAGTACTTC. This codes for CASSIRDRSYEQYF.

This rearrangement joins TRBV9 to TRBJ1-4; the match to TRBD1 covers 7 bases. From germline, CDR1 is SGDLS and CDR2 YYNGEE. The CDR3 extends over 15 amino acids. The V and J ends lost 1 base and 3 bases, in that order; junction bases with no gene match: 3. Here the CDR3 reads CASSVMGQSNEKLFF. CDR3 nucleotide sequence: TGTGCCAGCAGCGTAATGGGACAGTCTAATGAAAAACTGTTTTTT.

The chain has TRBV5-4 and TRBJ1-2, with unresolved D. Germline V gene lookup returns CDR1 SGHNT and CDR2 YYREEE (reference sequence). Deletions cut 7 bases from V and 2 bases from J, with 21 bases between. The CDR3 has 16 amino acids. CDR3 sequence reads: CASRSLAGKLNYGYTF. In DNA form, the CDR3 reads TGTGCCAGCCGCAGCTTGGCGGGGAAGCTCAACTATGGCTACACCTTC.

The CDR3, as DNA: TGTGCCAGCAGCTTAGCCCCCCGGACACAAACGTACGAGCAGTACTTC. It specifies CASSLAPRTQTYEQYF. The J gene is TRBJ2-7, the V gene TRBV7-2, with D maybe TRBD1 (5 bases). The CDR3 spans 16 residues. Germline assignment: CDR1 SGHTA and CDR2 FQGNSA. With 0 bases removed from V and 4 bases from J, the gap between germline ends came to 16 bases.

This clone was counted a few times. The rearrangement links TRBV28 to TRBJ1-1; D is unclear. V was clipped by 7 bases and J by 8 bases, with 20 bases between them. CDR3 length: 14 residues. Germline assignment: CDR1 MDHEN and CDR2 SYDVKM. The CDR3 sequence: CASNSARGGVEAFF. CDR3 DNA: TGTGCCAGCAATTCAGCTCGGGGTGGGGTCGAAGCTTTCTTT.

The CDR3 DNA sequence: TGTGCCAGCAGCCAAGTAGACAGGGATAATTCACCCCTCCACTTT. The encoded protein is CASSQVDRDNSPLHF. The chain has TRBV4-2 and TRBJ1-6, with 7 positions matching TRBD1. The CDR3 extends over 15 amino acids. Germline lookup yields CDR1 LGHNA and CDR2 YNFKEQ. V shed 1 base, J shed 5 bases, and the junction held 2 bases outside the gene matches.

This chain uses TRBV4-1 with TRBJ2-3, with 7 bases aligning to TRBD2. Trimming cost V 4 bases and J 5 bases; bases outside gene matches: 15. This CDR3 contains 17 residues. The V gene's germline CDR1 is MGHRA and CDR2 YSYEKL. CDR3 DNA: TGCGCCAGCAGCCGCACCCCAGCGAGCGGGATAGGAGATACGCAGTATTTT. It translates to CASSRTPASGIGDTQYF.

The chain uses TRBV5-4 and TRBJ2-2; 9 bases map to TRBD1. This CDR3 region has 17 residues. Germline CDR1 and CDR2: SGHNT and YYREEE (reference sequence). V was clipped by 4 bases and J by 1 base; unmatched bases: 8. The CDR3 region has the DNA TGTGCCAGCAGCCCCAGAACAGGGGGCAGGAACACCGGGGAGCTGTTTTTT. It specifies CASSPRTGGRNTGELFF. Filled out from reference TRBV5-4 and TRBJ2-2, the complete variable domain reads ETGVTQSPTHLIKTRGQQVTLRCSSQSGHNTVSWYQQALGQGPQFIFQYYREEENGRGNFPPRFSGLQFPNYSSELNVNALELDDSALYLCASSPRTGGRNTGELFFGEGSRLTVL.

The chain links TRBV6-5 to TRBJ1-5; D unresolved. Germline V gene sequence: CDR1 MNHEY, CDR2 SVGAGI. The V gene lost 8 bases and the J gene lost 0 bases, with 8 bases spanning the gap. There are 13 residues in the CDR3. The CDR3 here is CASRAASNQPQHF. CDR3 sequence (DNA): TGTGCCAGCCGGGCAGCTAGCAATCAGCCCCAGCATTTT.

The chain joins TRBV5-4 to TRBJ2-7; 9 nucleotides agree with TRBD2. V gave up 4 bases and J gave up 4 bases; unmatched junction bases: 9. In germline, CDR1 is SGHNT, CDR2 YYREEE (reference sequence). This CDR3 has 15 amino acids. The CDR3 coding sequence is TGTGCCAGCAGCCCTAGTGGCGGGAGGGATTACGAGCAGTACTTC. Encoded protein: CASSPSGGRDYEQYF.

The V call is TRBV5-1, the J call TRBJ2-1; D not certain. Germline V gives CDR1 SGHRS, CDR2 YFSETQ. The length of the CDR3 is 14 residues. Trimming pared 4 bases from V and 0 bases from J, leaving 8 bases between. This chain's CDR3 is CASSHSSSYNEQFF. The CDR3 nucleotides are TGCGCCAGCAGCCATTCGAGCTCCTACAATGAGCAGTTCTTC.

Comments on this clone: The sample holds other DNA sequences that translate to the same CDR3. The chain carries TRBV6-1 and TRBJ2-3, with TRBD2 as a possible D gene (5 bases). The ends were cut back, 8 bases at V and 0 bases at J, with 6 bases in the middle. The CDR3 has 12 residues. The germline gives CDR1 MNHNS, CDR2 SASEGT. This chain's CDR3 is CASRGSTDTQYF. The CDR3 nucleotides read TGTGCCAGCCGGGGAAGCACAGATACGCAGTATTTT.

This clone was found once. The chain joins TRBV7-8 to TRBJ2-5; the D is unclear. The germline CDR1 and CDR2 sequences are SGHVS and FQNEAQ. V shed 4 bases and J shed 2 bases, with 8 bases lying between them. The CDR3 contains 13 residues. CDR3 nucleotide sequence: TGTGCCAGCAGCTCTTCGCTACAAGAGACCCAGTACTTC. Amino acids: CASSSSLQETQYF. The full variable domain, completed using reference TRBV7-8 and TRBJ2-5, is GAGVSQSPRYKVAKRGQDVALRCDPISGHVSLFWYQQALGQGPEFLTYFQNEAQLDKSGLPSDRFFAERPEGSVSTLKIQRTQQEDSAVYLCASSSSLQETQYFGPGTRLLVL.

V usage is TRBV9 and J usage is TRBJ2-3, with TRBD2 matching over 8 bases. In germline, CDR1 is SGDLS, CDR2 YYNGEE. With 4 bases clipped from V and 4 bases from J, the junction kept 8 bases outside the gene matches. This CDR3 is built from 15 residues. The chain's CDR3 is CASSLRAGVADTQYF. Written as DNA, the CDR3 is TGTGCCAGCAGCCTAAGAGCGGGAGTCGCAGATACGCAGTATTTT. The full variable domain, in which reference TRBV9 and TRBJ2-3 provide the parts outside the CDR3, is DSGVTQTPKHLITATGQRVTLRCSPRSGDLSVYWYQQSLDQGLQFLIQYYNGEERAKGNILERFSAQQFPDLHSELNLSSLELGDSALYFCASSLRAGVADTQYFGPGTRLTVL.

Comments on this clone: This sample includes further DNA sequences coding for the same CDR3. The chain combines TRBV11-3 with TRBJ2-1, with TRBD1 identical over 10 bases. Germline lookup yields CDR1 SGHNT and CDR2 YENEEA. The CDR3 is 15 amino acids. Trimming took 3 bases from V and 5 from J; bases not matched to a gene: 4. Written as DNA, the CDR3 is TGTGCCAGCAGCTTGGGACAGGGGCCGAACAATGAGCAGTTCTTC. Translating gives CASSLGQGPNNEQFF.

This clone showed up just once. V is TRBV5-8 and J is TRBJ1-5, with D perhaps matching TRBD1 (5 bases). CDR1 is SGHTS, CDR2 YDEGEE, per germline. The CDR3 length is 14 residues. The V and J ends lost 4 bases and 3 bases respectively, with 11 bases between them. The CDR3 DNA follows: TGTGCCAGCAGCCCCGCAGGGACCAATCAGCCCCAGCATTTT. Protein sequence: CASSPAGTNQPQHF.

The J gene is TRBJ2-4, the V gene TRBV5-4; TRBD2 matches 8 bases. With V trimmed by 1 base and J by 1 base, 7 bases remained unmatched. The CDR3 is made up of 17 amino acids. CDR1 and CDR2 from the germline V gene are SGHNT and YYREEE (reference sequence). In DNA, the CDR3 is TGTGCCAGCAGCTTGAGGCTAGCGGGTCGGGCCAAAAACATTCAGTACTTC. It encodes CASSLRLAGRAKNIQYF.

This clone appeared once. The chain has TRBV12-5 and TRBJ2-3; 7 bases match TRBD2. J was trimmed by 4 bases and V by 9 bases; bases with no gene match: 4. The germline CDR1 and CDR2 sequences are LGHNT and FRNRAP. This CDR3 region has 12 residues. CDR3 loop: CASGLGADTQYF. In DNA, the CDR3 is TGTGCTAGCGGACTAGGGGCAGATACGCAGTATTTT.